A selection of T cell receptor beta chains follows, all from one sample in a study of blood T cell repertoires in COVID-19. Sequenced by immunoSEQ multiplex PCR; TCRdb stores in-frame clones only, minus some. The data hold approximately 300,000 clones, with around 90% observed a single time. Sequenced sample: peripheral blood. Every receptor here comes from a man between 18 and 35 years old with active or convalescent COVID-19. The CDR3 runs from the conserved cysteine through the conserved F or W. D genes are given only for firm matches. The listing skips clone size in some rows; elsewhere it reads once, few, many or a size class.

d_gene: NA
j_gene: TRBJ2-1
v_gene: TRBV5-4
abundance: few
CDR3nt: TGTGCCAGCAGCTTGGACTACTACAATGAGCAGTTCTTC
CDR3aa: CASSLDYYNEQFF

d_gene: TRBD1
j_gene: TRBJ2-7
v_gene: TRBV27
abundance: NA
CDR3nt: TGTGCCAGCAGTGAGGACAGGGGGCAGTACGAGCAGTACTTC
CDR3aa: CASSEDRGQYEQYF

d_gene: NA
j_gene: TRBJ1-1
v_gene: TRBV27
abundance: NA
CDR3nt: TGTGCCAGCAGTTTATCAGCGGTCACTGAAGCTTTCTTT
CDR3aa: CASSLSAVTEAFF

d_gene: NA
j_gene: TRBJ2-3
v_gene: TRBV11-2
abundance: NA
CDR3nt: TGTGCCAGCAGCCGGGGTGGCACAGATACGCAGTATTTT
CDR3aa: CASSRGGTDTQYF

d_gene: TRBD2
j_gene: TRBJ2-7
v_gene: TRBV28
abundance: NA
CDR3nt: TGTGCCAGCAGTTTCTATAGCGGGAGGTATAACGAGCAGTACTTC
CDR3aa: CASSFYSGRYNEQYF

d_gene: NA
j_gene: TRBJ2-3
v_gene: TRBV24-1
abundance: NA
CDR3nt: TGTGCCACCAGTGAAAGTCGACTCATCAGCACAGATACGCAGTATTTT
CDR3aa: CATSESRLISTDTQYF

d_gene: NA
j_gene: TRBJ2-5
v_gene: TRBV6-2/TRBV6-3
abundance: NA
CDR3nt: TGTGCCAGCACCCCGCGGTACCAAGAGACCCAGTACTTC
CDR3aa: CASTPRYQETQYF

d_gene: NA
j_gene: TRBJ2-1
v_gene: TRBV29-1
abundance: NA
CDR3nt: TGCAGCGCTCGACGGGAGTTCAATGAGCAGTTCTTC
CDR3aa: CSARREFNEQFF

d_gene: TRBD2
j_gene: TRBJ2-1
v_gene: TRBV18
abundance: NA
CDR3nt: TGTGCCAGCTCACCACGGGGACTAGCGGGAGTAGGCTCCTACAATGAGCAGTTCTTC
CDR3aa: CASSPRGLAGVGSYNEQFF

d_gene: NA
j_gene: TRBJ1-6
v_gene: TRBV6-5
abundance: NA
CDR3nt: TGTGCCAGCAGTTACTCAAGGGTGGCGGGGAATTCACCCCTCCACTTT
CDR3aa: CASSYSRVAGNSPLHF

d_gene: TRBD2
j_gene: TRBJ2-3
v_gene: TRBV5-6
abundance: NA
CDR3nt: TGTGCCAGCAGCACTAGCGGCACAGATACGCAGTATTTT
CDR3aa: CASSTSGTDTQYF

d_gene: NA
j_gene: TRBJ1-4
v_gene: TRBV19
abundance: NA
CDR3nt: TGTGCCAGTAGATCGCCCGGGGCTAATGAAAAACTGTTTTTT
CDR3aa: CASRSPGANEKLFF

d_gene: NA
j_gene: TRBJ2-3
v_gene: TRBV7-3
abundance: NA
CDR3nt: TGTGCCAGCAGCCCTACGAGGGTCTCCGGCACAGATACGCAGTATTTT
CDR3aa: CASSPTRVSGTDTQYF

d_gene: TRBD2
j_gene: TRBJ2-7
v_gene: TRBV7-7
abundance: NA
CDR3nt: TGTGCCAGCAGCTTAACCCTAGCGGGAGTCCACGAGCAGTACTTC
CDR3aa: CASSLTLAGVHEQYF

d_gene: TRBD2
j_gene: TRBJ2-4
v_gene: TRBV27
abundance: NA
CDR3nt: TGTGCCAGCAGTCCGTTAGCGGGAGGGCCTGAGGCCAAAAACATTCAGTACTTC
CDR3aa: CASSPLAGGPEAKNIQYF

d_gene: TRBD2
j_gene: TRBJ2-3
v_gene: TRBV11-2
abundance: NA
CDR3nt: TGTGCCAGCAGCTTATCACTAGCGGACGCCGGAGATACGCAGTATTTT
CDR3aa: CASSLSLADAGDTQYF

d_gene: NA
j_gene: TRBJ1-1
v_gene: TRBV7-8
abundance: NA
CDR3nt: TGTGCCAGCAGCCTAGGCGGGGGTTGGAACACTGAAGCTTTCTTT
CDR3aa: CASSLGGGWNTEAFF

d_gene: TRBD1
j_gene: TRBJ1-5
v_gene: TRBV10-3
abundance: NA
CDR3nt: TGTGCCGTATCAGCAGAGACAGGGGTGGGTCAGCCCCAGCATTTT
CDR3aa: CAVSAETGVGQPQHF

d_gene: TRBD1
j_gene: TRBJ1-2
v_gene: TRBV5-4
abundance: few
CDR3nt: TGTGCCAGCAGCTTACCCGGGACAGAGAACTATGGCTACACCTTC
CDR3aa: CASSLPGTENYGYTF

d_gene: NA
j_gene: TRBJ2-7
v_gene: TRBV28
abundance: NA
CDR3nt: TGTGTTTGCGGCAAAGCCTACGAGCAGTACTTC
CDR3aa: CVCGKAYEQYF

d_gene: TRBD1
j_gene: TRBJ2-7
v_gene: TRBV9
abundance: NA
CDR3nt: TGTGCCAGCAGCCCATGGACAGGGGGTGACGAGCAGTACTTC
CDR3aa: CASSPWTGGDEQYF

d_gene: NA
j_gene: TRBJ1-6
v_gene: TRBV7-9
abundance: NA
CDR3nt: TGTGCCAGCAGCCCAGCCCCCACGACTGATTCACCCCTCCACTTT
CDR3aa: CASSPAPTTDSPLHF

d_gene: TRBD2
j_gene: TRBJ2-6
v_gene: TRBV19
abundance: NA
CDR3nt: TGTGCCAGTAGTATAGCTCGAGCGGGGGTGTCGGCCAACGTCCTGACTTTC
CDR3aa: CASSIARAGVSANVLTF

d_gene: NA
j_gene: TRBJ1-5
v_gene: TRBV10-1
abundance: NA
CDR3nt: TGCGCCAGCAGTTCGCGGTCGCCGCCCCAGCATTTT
CDR3aa: CASSSRSPPQHF

d_gene: NA
j_gene: TRBJ2-7
v_gene: TRBV9
abundance: NA
CDR3nt: TGTGCCAGCAGCACCCGGGACTCCTACGAGCAGTACTTC
CDR3aa: CASSTRDSYEQYF

d_gene: TRBD1
j_gene: TRBJ1-4
v_gene: TRBV11-2
abundance: NA
CDR3nt: TGTGCCAGCAGCTATTCCAGGGGGCTGCGAGAAAAACTGTTTTTT
CDR3aa: CASSYSRGLREKLFF

d_gene: NA
j_gene: TRBJ2-3
v_gene: TRBV9
abundance: NA
CDR3nt: TGTGCCAGCAGCGTTGCGGGAGATACGCAGTATTTT
CDR3aa: CASSVAGDTQYF

d_gene: TRBD2
j_gene: TRBJ2-5
v_gene: TRBV5-1
abundance: NA
CDR3nt: TGCGCCAGCAGCGACGCGGGGGGAGAGACCCAGTACTTC
CDR3aa: CASSDAGGETQYF

d_gene: TRBD1
j_gene: TRBJ2-7
v_gene: TRBV5-8
abundance: NA
CDR3nt: TGTGCCAGCAGCTTGGGGGACAGGGGGCTATCCTACGAGCAGTACTTC
CDR3aa: CASSLGDRGLSYEQYF

d_gene: NA
j_gene: TRBJ2-7
v_gene: TRBV19
abundance: NA
CDR3nt: TGTGCCAGTAGTATAGGGGGGCTAGCTGGCGAGCAGTACTTC
CDR3aa: CASSIGGLAGEQYF

d_gene: NA
j_gene: TRBJ1-1
v_gene: TRBV12-3/TRBV12-4
abundance: NA
CDR3nt: TGTGCCAGCAGCTCCTACACTGAAGCTTTCTTT
CDR3aa: CASSSYTEAFF

d_gene: NA
j_gene: TRBJ2-7
v_gene: TRBV11-2
abundance: once
CDR3nt: TGTGCCAGCAGACGACTTGTTGGCTACGAGCAGTACTTC
CDR3aa: CASRRLVGYEQYF

d_gene: TRBD1
j_gene: TRBJ1-1
v_gene: TRBV6-4
abundance: NA
CDR3nt: TGTGCCAGCAGGGCCACTACAGGGGTTTTGAACACTGAAGCTTTCTTT
CDR3aa: CASRATTGVLNTEAFF

d_gene: NA
j_gene: TRBJ2-1
v_gene: TRBV7-9
abundance: NA
CDR3nt: TGTGCCAGCAGACCTCCCGGTCGTCGATACAATGAGCAGTTCTTC
CDR3aa: CASRPPGRRYNEQFF

d_gene: NA
j_gene: TRBJ1-1
v_gene: TRBV6-6
abundance: NA
CDR3nt: TGTGCCAGCAGTTACTTAGCGGATGAAGCTTTCTTT
CDR3aa: CASSYLADEAFF

d_gene: NA
j_gene: TRBJ2-1
v_gene: TRBV4-2
abundance: NA
CDR3nt: TGTGCCAGCAGCCAAGGCCCCCTCGGCAATGAGCAGTTCTTC
CDR3aa: CASSQGPLGNEQFF

d_gene: NA
j_gene: TRBJ1-1
v_gene: TRBV12-3/TRBV12-4
abundance: once
CDR3nt: TGTGCCAGCAGTTCATTGCATGAGGCCCAAGCTTTCTTT
CDR3aa: CASSSLHEAQAFF

d_gene: TRBD2
j_gene: TRBJ2-1
v_gene: TRBV10-3
abundance: few
CDR3nt: TGTGCCATCAGTAGTAGCGGGAGGGCCGCCCGGGACAATGAGCAGTTCTTC
CDR3aa: CAISSSGRAARDNEQFF

d_gene: NA
j_gene: TRBJ2-7
v_gene: TRBV7-2
abundance: NA
CDR3nt: TGTGCCAGCAGCTTAGGGGGGCCCTACGAGCAGTACTTC
CDR3aa: CASSLGGPYEQYF

d_gene: NA
j_gene: TRBJ2-1
v_gene: TRBV29-1
abundance: NA
CDR3nt: TGCAGCGTTGGAGGGGGCGGTCTAGCGTACAATGAGCAGTTCTTC
CDR3aa: CSVGGGGLAYNEQFF

d_gene: TRBD2
j_gene: TRBJ2-5
v_gene: TRBV27
abundance: NA
CDR3nt: TGTGCCAGCAGTCGGGGGGGAATCTTAGAGACCCAGTACTTC
CDR3aa: CASSRGGILETQYF

d_gene: NA
j_gene: TRBJ2-1
v_gene: TRBV25-1
abundance: NA
CDR3nt: TGTGCCAGCAGTGATCTCCGGGGGATATCTGATGAGCAGTTCTTC
CDR3aa: CASSDLRGISDEQFF

d_gene: TRBD2
j_gene: TRBJ2-2
v_gene: TRBV18
abundance: NA
CDR3nt: TGTGCCAGCTCACCAGCGGGAGGGCCTCTAAGCGAGCTGTTTTTT
CDR3aa: CASSPAGGPLSELFF

d_gene: NA
j_gene: TRBJ1-3
v_gene: TRBV20-1
abundance: NA
CDR3nt: TGCAGTGCTAGTAACGCTAGGTCTGGAAACACCATATATTTT
CDR3aa: CSASNARSGNTIYF

d_gene: NA
j_gene: TRBJ2-2
v_gene: TRBV18
abundance: NA
CDR3nt: TGTGCCAGCTCAGAGTGGGGAGCGAACACCGGGGAGCTGTTTTTT
CDR3aa: CASSEWGANTGELFF

d_gene: TRBD2
j_gene: TRBJ2-3
v_gene: TRBV5-8
abundance: NA
CDR3nt: TGTGCCAGCAGCTTTAGCGGGGGGCCTACAGATACGCAGTATTTT
CDR3aa: CASSFSGGPTDTQYF

d_gene: NA
j_gene: TRBJ2-7
v_gene: TRBV7-9
abundance: NA
CDR3nt: TGTGCCAGCAGCTTAGACAGGGCTTCCTACGAGCAGTACTTC
CDR3aa: CASSLDRASYEQYF

d_gene: NA
j_gene: TRBJ1-2
v_gene: TRBV5-4
abundance: few
CDR3nt: TGTGCCAGCAGCCCGGACAGTTACTATGGCTACACCTTC
CDR3aa: CASSPDSYYGYTF

d_gene: NA
j_gene: TRBJ2-3
v_gene: TRBV28
abundance: NA
CDR3nt: TGTGCCAGCAGTTTACGAGCAGGCTTCAGCACAGATACGCAGTATTTT
CDR3aa: CASSLRAGFSTDTQYF

d_gene: TRBD1
j_gene: TRBJ1-2
v_gene: TRBV6-2/TRBV6-3
abundance: NA
CDR3nt: TGTGCCAGCAGTTACTCGCCTTACCTTATAGACAGGGCCGGGGACGGCTACACCTTC
CDR3aa: CASSYSPYLIDRAGDGYTF

d_gene: NA
j_gene: TRBJ2-2
v_gene: TRBV3-1/TRBV3-2
abundance: NA
CDR3nt: TGTGCCAGCAGCCAAGAGAGTAGGGGGTCCGGGGAGCTGTTTTTT
CDR3aa: CASSQESRGSGELFF

d_gene: NA
j_gene: TRBJ2-1
v_gene: TRBV18
abundance: NA
CDR3nt: TGTGCCAGCTCACTACAGGGTTATGAGCAGTTCTTC
CDR3aa: CASSLQGYEQFF

d_gene: TRBD2
j_gene: TRBJ2-3
v_gene: TRBV4-1
abundance: NA
CDR3nt: TGCGCCAGCAGCCAAGTGGTAAAGCGGGAGGCCACAGATACGCAGTATTTT
CDR3aa: CASSQVVKREATDTQYF